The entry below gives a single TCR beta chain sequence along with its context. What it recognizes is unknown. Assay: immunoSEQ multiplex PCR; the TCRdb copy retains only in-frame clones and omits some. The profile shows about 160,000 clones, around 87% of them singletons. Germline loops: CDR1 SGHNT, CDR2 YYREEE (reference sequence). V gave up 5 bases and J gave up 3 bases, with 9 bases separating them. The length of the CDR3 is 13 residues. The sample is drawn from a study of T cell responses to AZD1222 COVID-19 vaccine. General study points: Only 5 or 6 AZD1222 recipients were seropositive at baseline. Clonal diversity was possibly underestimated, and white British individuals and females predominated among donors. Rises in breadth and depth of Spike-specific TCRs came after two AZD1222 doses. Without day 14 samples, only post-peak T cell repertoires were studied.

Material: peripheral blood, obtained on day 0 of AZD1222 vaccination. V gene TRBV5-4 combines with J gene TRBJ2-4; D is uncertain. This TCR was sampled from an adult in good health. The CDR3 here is CASSESGKNIQYF. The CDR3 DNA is TGTGCCAGCAGTGAGTCCGGCAAAAACATTCAGTACTTC.